The clone carrying this T cell receptor beta chain was detected many times. Its target is unknown. TCR beta VDJ and CDR3 profiling used genomic DNA as template. TCRdb redid the calling of the reads with MiXCR, one entry per CDR3 protein. The sample gives approximately 80,000 distinct CDR3 sequences, about 70% of which show up once; approximately 80% is in the top ten. All patients picked for sequencing had shown, by flow cytometry, an expansion of CD8+CD57+ cells. Each patient gave a blood sample that was collected before any therapy had been received. This specimen belongs to a study of CD8+CD57+ T cells in acquired aplastic anemia. The overall study: When averaged, DNA from sorted CD4+ and CD8+ cells came to around 3.4 ug. Findings and limits, study-wide: In common between the patients and the controls were more than 25 CD8+ CDR3 sequences. Patients and healthy controls showed no significant CD8+ Simpson's diversity difference.

Trimming took 1 base from V and 4 from J, leaving 7 bases between them. The CDR3 sequence is 13 residues long. Sequenced: sorted CD4+, CD8+, or CD8+CD57+ T cells (not recorded which) from PBMCs. The receptor's source is a human donor with aplastic anemia. The gene calls are TRBV12-3 or TRBV12-4 and TRBJ1-1; D is possibly TRBD1 (5 bases). The DNA of the CDR3 is TGTGCCAGCAGTTTAGGGGGGATCACTGAAGCTTTCTTT. Its translation: CASSLGGITEAFF.